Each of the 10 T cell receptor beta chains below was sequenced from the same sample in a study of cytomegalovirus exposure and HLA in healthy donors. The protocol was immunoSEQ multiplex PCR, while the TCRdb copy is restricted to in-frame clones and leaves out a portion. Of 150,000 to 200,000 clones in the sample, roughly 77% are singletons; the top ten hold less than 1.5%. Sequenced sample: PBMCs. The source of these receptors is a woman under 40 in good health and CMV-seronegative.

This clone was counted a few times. The CDR3 DNA is TGTGCCAGCAGCTCTAGTCCGGGACAGATACCATATGGCTACACCTTC. Its protein is CASSSSPGQIPYGYTF. The V gene is TRBV7-8, the J gene TRBJ1-2; 7 positions agree with TRBD1. Germline CDR1 and CDR2: SGHVS and FQNEAQ. J was trimmed by 5 bases and V by 4 bases; bases with no gene match: 13. This CDR3 has 16 residues. Looking up the rest from reference TRBV7-8 and TRBJ1-2 gives the full variable domain: GAGVSQSPRYKVAKRGQDVALRCDPISGHVSLFWYQQALGQGPEFLTYFQNEAQLDKSGLPSDRFFAERPEGSVSTLKIQRTQQEDSAVYLCASSSSPGQIPYGYTFGSGTRLTVV.

The CDR3 reads CASGYDRGGVNEQFF. The DNA of the CDR3 is TGTGCCAGCGGATACGACAGGGGGGGGGTCAATGAGCAGTTCTTC. The chain couples TRBV6-5 to TRBJ2-1, with 9 bases aligning to TRBD1. The CDR3 runs to 15 residues. Germline lookup yields CDR1 MNHEY and CDR2 SVGAGI. The ends lost 8 bases at V and 6 bases at J; junction bases unmatched: 11.

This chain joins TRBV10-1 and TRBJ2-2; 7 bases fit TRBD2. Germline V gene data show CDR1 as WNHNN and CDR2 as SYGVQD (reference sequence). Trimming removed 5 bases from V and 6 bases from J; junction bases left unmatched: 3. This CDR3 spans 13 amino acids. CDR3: CASSRGSSGELFF. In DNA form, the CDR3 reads TGCGCCAGCAGTCGCGGGAGTTCCGGGGAGCTGTTTTTT.

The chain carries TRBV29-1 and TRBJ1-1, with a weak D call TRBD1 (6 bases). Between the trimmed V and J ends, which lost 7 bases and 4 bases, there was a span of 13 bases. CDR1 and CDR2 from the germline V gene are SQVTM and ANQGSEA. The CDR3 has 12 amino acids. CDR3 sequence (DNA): TGCAGCGCCGACAAAGGGGGCACTGAAGCTTTCTTT. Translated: CSADKGGTEAFF.

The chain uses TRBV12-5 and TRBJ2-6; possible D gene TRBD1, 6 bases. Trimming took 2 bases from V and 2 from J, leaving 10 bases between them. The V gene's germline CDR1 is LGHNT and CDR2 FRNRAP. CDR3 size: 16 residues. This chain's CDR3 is CASGLITGTGANVLTF. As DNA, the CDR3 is TGTGCTAGTGGTTTGATCACAGGGACTGGGGCCAACGTCCTGACTTTC.

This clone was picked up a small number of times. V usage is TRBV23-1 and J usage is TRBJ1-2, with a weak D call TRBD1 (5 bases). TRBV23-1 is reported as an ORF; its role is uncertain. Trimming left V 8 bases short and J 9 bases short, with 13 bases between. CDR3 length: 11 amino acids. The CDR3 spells CASARALCYTF. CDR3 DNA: TGCGCCAGCGCCAGGGCGTTGTGCTACACCTTC.

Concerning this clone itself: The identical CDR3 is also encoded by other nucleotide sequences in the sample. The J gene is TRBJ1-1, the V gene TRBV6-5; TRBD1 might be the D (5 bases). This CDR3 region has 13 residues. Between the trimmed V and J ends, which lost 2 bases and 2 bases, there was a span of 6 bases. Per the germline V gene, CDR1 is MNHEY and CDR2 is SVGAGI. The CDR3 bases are TGTGCCAGCAGTTACAGGGGAAACACTGAAGCTTTCTTT. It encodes CASSYRGNTEAFF.

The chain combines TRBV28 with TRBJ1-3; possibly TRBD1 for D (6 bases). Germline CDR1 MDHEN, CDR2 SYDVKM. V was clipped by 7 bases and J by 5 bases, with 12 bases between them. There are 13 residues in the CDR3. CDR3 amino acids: CASIPGGRNTIYF. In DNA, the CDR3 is TGTGCCAGCATCCCGGGGGGCCGAAACACCATATATTTT.

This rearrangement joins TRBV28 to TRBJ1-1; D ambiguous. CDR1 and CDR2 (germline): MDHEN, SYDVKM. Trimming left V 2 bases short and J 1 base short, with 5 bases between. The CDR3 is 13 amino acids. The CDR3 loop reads CASSLPKNTEAFF. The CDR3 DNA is TGTGCCAGCAGTTTACCCAAGAACACTGAAGCTTTCTTT.

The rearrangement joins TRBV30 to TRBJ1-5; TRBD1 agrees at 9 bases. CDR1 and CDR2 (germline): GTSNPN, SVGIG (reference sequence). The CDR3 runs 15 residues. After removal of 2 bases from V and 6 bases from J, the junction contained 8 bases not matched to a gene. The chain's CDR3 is CAWSLRDRELQPQHF. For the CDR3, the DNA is TGTGCCTGGAGTCTCCGGGACAGGGAGCTTCAGCCCCAGCATTTT.